This T cell receptor beta chain was obtained from a study of T cells in Graves' hyperthyroidism and ophthalmopathy. Exclusion of patients followed from uncontrolled infection, other autoimmune disease, pregnancy or lactation. It was RNA transcripts that yielded the amplified TCR beta CDR3 regions. A first-round RT-PCR of the TCR CDR3 used the HTBI primer set. Using its own MiXCR run on the multiplex PCR reads, TCRdb lists one record per CDR3 protein. This sample carries about 570,000 distinct CDR3 sequences, around 42% of them seen once, and the ten largest clones take roughly 20%. Comment on this clonotype: Its antigen remains unknown.

Study findings and constraints: Ophthalmopathy was told apart from stable hyperthyroidism by a 13 V-J model.

This CDR3 is 14 amino acids long. Trimming took 4 bases from V and 7 from J, leaving 17 bases between them. CDR1 is SGHRS and CDR2 is YFSETQ in the germline V gene. This TCR was sampled from an adult woman with Graves' disease, either hyperthyroidism or ophthalmopathy (not recorded which). The chain uses TRBV5-1 and TRBJ1-1; D call uncertain. The sample consisted of peripheral blood or thyroid tissue (not recorded which). The CDR3 DNA is TGCGCCAGCAGCCTGGGGTCCGCTCTAAATGAAGCTTTCTTT. Encoded protein: CASSLGSALNEAFF.